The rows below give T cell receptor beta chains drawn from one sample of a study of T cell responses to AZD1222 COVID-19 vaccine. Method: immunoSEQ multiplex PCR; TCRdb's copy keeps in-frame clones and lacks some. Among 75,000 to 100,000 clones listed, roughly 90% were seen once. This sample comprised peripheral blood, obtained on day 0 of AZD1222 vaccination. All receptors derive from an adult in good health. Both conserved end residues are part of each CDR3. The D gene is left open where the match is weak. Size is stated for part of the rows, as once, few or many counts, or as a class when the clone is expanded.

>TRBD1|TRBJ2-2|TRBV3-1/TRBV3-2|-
TGTGCCAAGGACAGGTTGAGTACTGGGGAGCTGTTTTTT
CAKDRLSTGELFF
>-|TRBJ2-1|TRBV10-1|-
TGCGCCAGCAGTGAGTCTTCCGGGAGAGGGTCCTACAATGAGCAGTTCTTC
CASSESSGRGSYNEQFF
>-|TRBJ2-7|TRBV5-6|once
TGTGCCAGCAGCTTGTTATCCGAGCAGTACTTC
CASSLLSEQYF
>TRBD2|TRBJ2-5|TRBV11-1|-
TGTGCCAGCAGCTTACCTAGCGGGGAGACCCAGTACTTC
CASSLPSGETQYF
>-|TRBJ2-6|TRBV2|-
TGTGCCAGCATACGGGACCCTGGGGCCAACGTCCTGACTTTC
CASIRDPGANVLTF
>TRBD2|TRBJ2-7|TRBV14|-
TGTGCCAGCAGCCCGCGTATCGGACTAGCCGGGCTATGGGAGCAGTACTTC
CASSPRIGLAGLWEQYF
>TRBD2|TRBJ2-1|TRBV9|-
TGTGCCAGCAGCGTAGCTCTAGCGGGAGTGGGTAATGAGCAGTTCTTC
CASSVALAGVGNEQFF
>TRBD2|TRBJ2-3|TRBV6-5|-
TGTGCCAGCATGGGACTAGCGGCGAGCACAGATACGCAGTATTTT
CASMGLAASTDTQYF
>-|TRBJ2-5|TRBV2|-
TGTGCCAGCAGTGAGGGACACCCCAGCCAAGAGACCCAGTACTTC
CASSEGHPSQETQYF
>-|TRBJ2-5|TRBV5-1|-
TGCGCCAGCAGCTTGGAGTGGGGGCGCGCGGAGACCCAGTACTTC
CASSLEWGRAETQYF
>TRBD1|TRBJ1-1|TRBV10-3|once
TGTGCCATCAGGGGACAGGGTGGAATGAACACTGAAGCTTTCTTT
CAIRGQGGMNTEAFF
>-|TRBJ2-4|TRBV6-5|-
TGTGCCAGCAGTTACGACAGGCCCATAGCCAAAAACATTCAGTACTTC
CASSYDRPIAKNIQYF
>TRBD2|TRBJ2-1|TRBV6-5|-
TGTGCCAGCAGTTACGGCCTAGCGGGGTACAATGAGCAGTTCTTC
CASSYGLAGYNEQFF
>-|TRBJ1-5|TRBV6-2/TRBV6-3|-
TGTGCCAGCAGCCTCAGATCCGATTGGAGCAATCAGCCCCAGCATTTT
CASSLRSDWSNQPQHF
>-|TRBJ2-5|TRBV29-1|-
TGCAGCGTTGAAGGCGAGAAGTACCAAGAGACCCAGTACTTC
CSVEGEKYQETQYF
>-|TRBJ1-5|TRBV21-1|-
TGTGCCAGCAGCAAAGCGGGGGGCAAGGGCAATCAGCCCCAGCATTTT
CASSKAGGKGNQPQHF
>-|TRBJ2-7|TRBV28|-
TGTGCCAGCAGTTCCCCCTACGAGCAGTACTTC
CASSSPYEQYF
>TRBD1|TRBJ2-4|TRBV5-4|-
TGTGCCAGCAGTAGTGACAGGGCTCACATTCAGTACTTC
CASSSDRAHIQYF
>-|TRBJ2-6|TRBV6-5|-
TGTGCCAGCAGTCGCCGGCGCTCTGGGGCCAACGTCCTGACTTTC
CASSRRRSGANVLTF
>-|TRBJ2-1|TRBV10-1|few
TGCGCCAGCAGTGAAAGGCTAGCGCCCTACAATGAGCAGTTCTTC
CASSERLAPYNEQFF
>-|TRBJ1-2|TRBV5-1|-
TGCGCCAGCAGCTTGGCGGCGGCAGGCTCTGGCTACACCTTC
CASSLAAAGSGYTF
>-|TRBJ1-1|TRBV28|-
TGTGCCAGCAGTAGATCGAGGAACACTGAAGCTTTCTTT
CASSRSRNTEAFF
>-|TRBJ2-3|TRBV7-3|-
TGTGCCAGCAGCTTTACAGGACCCACAGATACGCAGTATTTT
CASSFTGPTDTQYF
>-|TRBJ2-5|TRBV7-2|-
TGTGCCAGCAGCCAGGCGGGTAGGGCCCAGTACTTC
CASSQAGRAQYF
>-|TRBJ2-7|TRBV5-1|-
TGCGCCAGCAGCCCAGTGGCGGGAAGCTCCTACGAGCAGTACTTC
CASSPVAGSSYEQYF
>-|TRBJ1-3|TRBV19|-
TGTGCCAGTAATCGGGATCTCGGAGGAACTGGAAACACCATATATTTT
CASNRDLGGTGNTIYF
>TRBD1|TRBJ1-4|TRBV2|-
TGTGCCAGCAGTGGGCCAGACAGGGGGGAAAAACTGTTTTTT
CASSGPDRGEKLFF
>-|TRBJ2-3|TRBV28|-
TGTGCCAGCAGGTTGGGGACGGACTCTAGCACAGATACGCAGTATTTT
CASRLGTDSSTDTQYF
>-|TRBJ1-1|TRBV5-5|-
TGTGCCAGCAGCCCAATTGGGGTCATGAACACTGAAGCTTTCTTT
CASSPIGVMNTEAFF
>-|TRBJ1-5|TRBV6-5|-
TGTGCCACAGGGGAGCGGGAGCCCCAGCATTTT
CATGEREPQHF
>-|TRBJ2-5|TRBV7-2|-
TGTGCCAGCACCCCCCGGAGGGGCCAAGAGACCCAGTACTTC
CASTPRRGQETQYF
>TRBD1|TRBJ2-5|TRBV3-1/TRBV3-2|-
TGTGCCAGCAGCCAGAGGACAGGGCTTCAAGAGACCCAGTACTTC
CASSQRTGLQETQYF
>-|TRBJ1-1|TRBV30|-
TGTGCCTGGAGTGACCCCGGCTACTCCACTGAAGCTTTCTTT
CAWSDPGYSTEAFF
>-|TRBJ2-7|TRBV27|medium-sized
TGTGCCAGCAGTTCTAGGCCCGGTTCCTACGAGCAGTACTTC
CASSSRPGSYEQYF
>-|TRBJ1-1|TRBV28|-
TGTGCCAGCAGTTTGGGCGTCGGGGCTGAAGCTTTCTTT
CASSLGVGAEAFF
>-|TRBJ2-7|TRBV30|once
TGTGCCTGGGGGGGGCCCTCCTACGAGCAGTACTTC
CAWGGPSYEQYF
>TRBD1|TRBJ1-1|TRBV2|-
TGTGCCACCAAAGACAGGGGGCACGGGAACACTGAAGCTTTCTTT
CATKDRGHGNTEAFF
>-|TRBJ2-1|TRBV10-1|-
TGCGCCAGCAGTCTCAGGGGAAACAATGAGCAGTTCTTC
CASSLRGNNEQFF
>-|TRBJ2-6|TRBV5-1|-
TGCGCCAGCAGCTTCGGGGAAGGGAGGACGAGCTCTGGGGCCAACGTCCTGACTTTC
CASSFGEGRTSSGANVLTF
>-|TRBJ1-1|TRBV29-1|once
TGCAGCGTTGAAGTCAAGGTACAGGGTGAAGCTTTCTTT
CSVEVKVQGEAFF
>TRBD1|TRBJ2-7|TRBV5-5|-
TGTGCCAGCAGCTTCGGGACAGGGGGCTACGAGCAGTACTTC
CASSFGTGGYEQYF
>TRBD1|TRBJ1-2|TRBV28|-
TGTGCCACCTGGGACAGATACTATGGCTACACCTTC
CATWDRYYGYTF
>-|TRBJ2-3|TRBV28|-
TGTGCCAGCACCATCGGTTTGAGCACAGATACGCAGTATTTT
CASTIGLSTDTQYF
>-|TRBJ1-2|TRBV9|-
TGTGCCAGCAGCCGGCAGGGAGTAGGTAACTATGGCTACACCTTC
CASSRQGVGNYGYTF
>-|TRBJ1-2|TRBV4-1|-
TGCGCCAGCAGCCAAGACCTTGGTACTAACTATGGCTACACCTTC
CASSQDLGTNYGYTF